The 29 T cell receptor beta chains below all came from one sample that was sequenced in a study of cytotoxic CD8 clonotypes in ibrutinib-treated CLL. The repertoire was sequenced with immunoSEQ multiplex PCR; TCRdb's copy has only in-frame clones and lacks some. The repertoire holds about 40,000 clones, with about 65% as singletons. The specimen comprised PBMCs, sampled at disease progression, from a patient treated with ibrutinib. These receptors were obtained from a human donor with chronic lymphocytic leukemia.

The chain carries TRBV29-1 and TRBJ1-1; 8 bases agree with TRBD1. The V segment lost 6 bases and the J segment 4 bases; nucleotides outside the gene matches: 10. Germline assignment: CDR1 SQVTM and CDR2 ANQGSEA. The CDR3 loop spans 14 amino acids. The CDR3 nucleotides read TGCAGCGTCGATACAGGGGGTCTGGGCACTGAAGCTTTCTTT. Translated: CSVDTGGLGTEAFF.

CDR3 nucleotides: TGCAGCGTTGTCCTGCGGTCCAGGGGGCCTAATGAAAAACTGTTTTTT. It encodes CSVVLRSRGPNEKLFF. The rearrangement links TRBV29-1 to TRBJ1-4, with 8 bases aligning to TRBD1. CDR1 is SQVTM, CDR2 ANQGSEA, per germline. The length of the CDR3 is 16 residues. The junction had 10 bases not matched to a gene; V was cut back by 4 bases and J by 3 bases.

The gene calls are TRBV2 and TRBJ2-1; 14 bases map to TRBD2. The CDR3 has 16 residues. CDR1 and CDR2 (germline): SNHLY, FYNNEI. Trimming took 8 bases from V and 0 from J; bases not matched to a gene: 3. CDR3: CASSGLAGDSYNEQFF. The CDR3 coding sequence is TGTGCCAGCTCGGGACTAGCGGGGGACTCCTACAATGAGCAGTTCTTC.

CDR3 bases: TGTGCCACCAAGATATGGGGGACAGGGATTTATCATGAAAAACTGTTTTTT. Translating gives CATKIWGTGIYHEKLFF. This sequence joins TRBV28 and TRBJ1-4, with 9 bases aligning to TRBD1. CDR3 length: 17 residues. With V trimmed by 10 bases and J by 6 bases, 18 bases remained unmatched. From germline, CDR1 is MDHEN and CDR2 SYDVKM. The full variable domain, completed using reference TRBV28 and TRBJ1-4, is DVKVTQSSRYLVKRTGEKVFLECVQDMDHENMFWYRQDPGLGLRLIYFSYDVKMKEKGDIPEGYSVSREKKERFSLILESASTNQTSMYLCATKIWGTGIYHEKLFFGSGTQLSVL.

The chain recombines TRBV6-1 with TRBJ2-4; D tentatively fits TRBD1 or TRBD2 (5 bases each). V shed 6 bases and J shed 1 base, with 16 bases lying between them. This CDR3 is 16 amino acids long. Germline V CDR1 and CDR2: MNHNS, SASEGT. CDR3 amino acids: CASSEPGRQAKNIQYF. The CDR3 region has the DNA TGTGCCAGCAGCGAACCGGGACGTCAGGCCAAAAACATTCAGTACTTC.

The chain carries TRBV7-2 and TRBJ1-2; 9 positions agree with TRBD1. Unmatched junction bases numbered 9, after V lost 5 bases and J lost 5 bases. Per the germline V gene, CDR1 is SGHTA and CDR2 is FQGNSA. This CDR3 comprises 15 residues. The CDR3 region is CASSQTGGDDYGYTF. For the CDR3, the DNA is TGTGCCAGCAGCCAAACAGGGGGCGACGATTATGGCTACACCTTC.

This clone is termed medium-sized. The chain couples TRBV13 to TRBJ1-5; 8 bases match TRBD1. The CDR3 length is 15 residues. J was trimmed by 7 bases and V by 0 bases; bases with no gene match: 5. CDR1 PRHDT and CDR2 FYEKMQ come from the germline V gene (reference sequence). As DNA, the CDR3 is TGTGCCAGCAGCTTAGGGGACAGGGTTGGGCAGCCCCAGCATTTT. Residues: CASSLGDRVGQPQHF. Full variable domain (missing parts from reference TRBV13 and TRBJ1-5): AAGVIQSPRHLIKEKRETATLKCYPIPRHDTVYWYQQGPGQDPQFLISFYEKMQSDKGSIPDRFSAQQFSDYHSELNMSSLELGDSALYFCASSLGDRVGQPQHFGDGTRLSIL.

J is TRBJ2-5 and V is TRBV15; 8 bases map to TRBD2. The CDR3 spans 18 residues. CDR1 is LNHNV, CDR2 YYDKDF, per germline (reference sequence). V trimming: 7 bases; J trimming: 7 bases; junction bases outside the gene matches: 23. The chain's CDR3 is CATISGSLFGAQSGTQYF. In DNA form, the CDR3 reads TGTGCCACCATCAGCGGGAGTCTGTTCGGGGCCCAGTCGGGGACCCAGTACTTC.

The V and J genes are TRBV6-1 and TRBJ1-5, with 8 bases fitting TRBD1. V trimming: 2 bases; J trimming: 6 bases; junction bases outside the gene matches: 6. CDR3 size: 15 residues. Germline V gene sequence: CDR1 MNHNS, CDR2 SASEGT. The CDR3 sequence: CASSEPGGFSQPQHF. CDR3 nucleotide sequence: TGTGCCAGCAGTGAACCAGGGGGCTTTAGTCAGCCCCAGCATTTT.

V is TRBV10-3 and J is TRBJ1-3, with a tentative D call TRBD1 (5 bases). Germline assignment: CDR1 ENHRY and CDR2 SYGVKD. The CDR3 consists of 14 residues. Trimming removed 7 bases from V and 2 bases from J, with 12 bases in between. The CDR3 DNA reads as TGTGCCATCAAAGGGGCAGGAACTGGAAACACCATATATTTT. Its protein is CAIKGAGTGNTIYF.

This rearrangement joins TRBV19 to TRBJ2-7, with 12 bases matching TRBD1. V was clipped by 4 bases and J by 6 bases; unmatched bases: 7. The CDR3 runs 15 residues. Germline CDR1 LNHDA, CDR2 SQIVND (reference sequence). The DNA of the CDR3 is TGTGCCAGTAGTAGCTCCGGGACAGGGGGCCTCGAGCAGTACTTC. Its translation: CASSSSGTGGLEQYF.

This chain connects TRBV28 to TRBJ1-4; D unclear. CDR1 is MDHEN and CDR2 is SYDVKM in the germline V gene. This CDR3 is built from 14 residues. The germline V and J ends were trimmed by 5 bases and 5 bases, with 12 bases remaining between them. The CDR3 bases are TGTGCCAGCAGTCTAGGCCTTATCAATGAAAAACTGTTTTTT. Its translation is CASSLGLINEKLFF.

The chain recombines TRBV7-9 with TRBJ1-6; the match to TRBD1 covers 7 bases. The CDR3 sequence is 16 residues long. Germline V CDR1 and CDR2: SEHNR, FQNEAQ (reference sequence). The junction had 6 bases not matched to a gene; V was cut back by 1 base and J by 6 bases. CDR3 in DNA: TGTGCCAGCAGCTTAGGTAGGGGGCTGAGTAATTCACCCCTCCACTTT. Encoded protein: CASSLGRGLSNSPLHF. The variable domain in full, with the rest retrieved from reference TRBV7-9 and TRBJ1-6, is DTGVSQNPRHKITKRGQNVTFRCDPISEHNRLYWYRQTLGQGPEFLTYFQNEAQLEKSRLLSDRFSAERPKGSFSTLEIQRTEQGDSAMYLCASSLGRGLSNSPLHFGNGTRLTVT.

The CDR3 bases are TGTGCCAGCAGCCCCCATTATGGCTACACCTTC. It is translated as CASSPHYGYTF. This sequence joins TRBV5-5 and TRBJ1-2, with D hard to call. The CDR3 has 11 amino acids. Looked up from germline, CDR1 is SGHKS and CDR2 is YYEKEE (reference sequence). V was pared by 4 bases and J by 5 bases, with 6 bases between.

The DNA for the CDR3 is TGCGCCAGCAGCTTGGCGGGGTACCCCACAGATACGCAGTATTTT. Encoded protein: CASSLAGYPTDTQYF. This chain joins TRBV5-1 and TRBJ2-3; D may be TRBD2 (5 bases). Trimming took off 0 bases at V and 2 bases at J, with 10 bases between the two ends. This CDR3 has 15 residues. Per germline, CDR1 SGHRS and CDR2 YFSETQ.

The rearrangement links TRBV29-1 to TRBJ2-1; 10 nucleotides align to TRBD2. The length of the CDR3 is 17 residues. Germline V gives CDR1 SQVTM, CDR2 ANQGSEA. Unmatched junction bases numbered 18, after V lost 6 bases and J lost 7 bases. The CDR3 nucleotides read TGCAGCGTGGCCGCGGGGAGCGGGAGGGCCTTGGTGAATGAGCAGTTCTTC. It yields the protein CSVAAGSGRALVNEQFF.

This clone was counted between two and nine times. V usage is TRBV19 and J usage is TRBJ1-5; maybe TRBD1 (5 bases). V lost 3 bases, J lost 0 bases, and 12 bases lay in between. Germline V lookup: CDR1 LNHDA, CDR2 SQIVND (reference sequence). The CDR3 has 16 amino acids. The CDR3 sequence is CASSIPGIGSNQPQHF. CDR3 DNA: TGTGCCAGTAGTATCCCAGGGATTGGTAGCAATCAGCCCCAGCATTTT.

This chain links TRBV7-6 with TRBJ2-1, with 8 bases lining up with TRBD2. V gave up 5 bases and J gave up 4 bases; unmatched junction bases: 7. The CDR3 consists of 15 residues. Germline V gene data show CDR1 as SGHVS and CDR2 as FNYEAQ. This chain's CDR3 is CASSRSGSFYNEQFF. The DNA of the CDR3 is TGTGCCAGCAGCCGAAGCGGGAGTTTTTACAATGAGCAGTTCTTC.

The chain uses TRBV2 and TRBJ1-1; D is unresolved. Germline V gene data show CDR1 as SNHLY and CDR2 as FYNNEI. The CDR3 totals 13 residues. Trimming removed 3 bases at V and 11 bases at J, with 16 bases between. This CDR3 reads CASSDTNNPGAFF. For the CDR3, the DNA is TGTGCCAGCAGTGATACCAACAATCCGGGCGCTTTCTTT.

This clone was observed a handful of times. The DNA is left out, because the CDR3 cannot be placed on it with certainty; the CDR3 is given as TCRdb lists it. CDR3 protein: CASSFGAGTGVQPQHF. The V and J genes are TRBV28 and TRBJ1-5; TRBD1 is taken as the D call from the table, unchecked against the DNA. Per germline, CDR1 MDHEN and CDR2 SYDVKM. The CDR3 has 16 residues if both end residues are counted.

The chain recombines TRBV28 with TRBJ1-4, with D uncertain. V gave up 4 bases and J gave up 0 bases, with 3 bases separating them. CDR1 and CDR2 from the germline V gene are MDHEN and SYDVKM. The CDR3 is made up of 13 amino acids. In DNA, the CDR3 is TGTGCCAGCAGTTGGACAACTAATGAAAAACTGTTTTTT. Residues: CASSWTTNEKLFF. The full variable domain, in which reference TRBV28 and TRBJ1-4 provide the parts outside the CDR3, is DVKVTQSSRYLVKRTGEKVFLECVQDMDHENMFWYRQDPGLGLRLIYFSYDVKMKEKGDIPEGYSVSREKKERFSLILESASTNQTSMYLCASSWTTNEKLFFGSGTQLSVL.

This clone occurred once. This chain links TRBV7-8 with TRBJ2-7; 15 bases align to TRBD2. CDR3 size: 16 residues. Trimming at V came to 5 bases and at J to 4 bases, leaving 6 bases not matched to a gene. Germline values: CDR1 SGHVS, CDR2 FQNEAQ. CDR3 amino acids: CASSISGTSGRYEQYF. CDR3 in DNA: TGTGCCAGCAGCATTAGTGGGACTAGCGGGAGGTACGAGCAGTACTTC.

This rearrangement joins TRBV10-2 to TRBJ2-6; D is unclear. Trimming took off 8 bases at V and 4 bases at J, with 12 bases between the two ends. There are 14 residues in the CDR3. Per the germline V gene, CDR1 is WSHSY and CDR2 is SAAADI. This CDR3 is CASQVDVGANVLTF. In DNA, the CDR3 is TGCGCCAGCCAGGTCGACGTCGGGGCCAACGTCCTGACTTTC.

This clone was observed a handful of times. The CDR3 here is CASSLLQGTEYNTEAFF. The CDR3 DNA reads TGCGCCAGCAGCTTATTACAGGGGACCGAATATAACACTGAAGCTTTCTTT. The gene calls are TRBV5-1 and TRBJ1-1; 7 nucleotides line up with TRBD1. Germline loops: CDR1 SGHRS, CDR2 YFSETQ. The CDR3 has 17 residues. With V trimmed by 2 bases and J by 2 bases, 12 bases remained unmatched.

This clone occurred a few times. CDR3 protein: CASSGTGSSYNSPLHF. The CDR3 DNA reads as TGTGCCAGCAGCGGGACAGGGAGCTCCTATAATTCACCCCTCCACTTT. The rearrangement links TRBV28 to TRBJ1-6; 9 bases map to TRBD1. Germline CDR1 MDHEN, CDR2 SYDVKM. This CDR3 is built from 16 residues. The J segment lost 0 bases and the V segment lost 6 bases, leaving 3 bases of the junction unmatched.

This clone was found a few times. The chain recombines TRBV4-1 with TRBJ1-6; D is ambiguous. Germline V lookup: CDR1 MGHRA, CDR2 YSYEKL. This CDR3 contains 13 residues. Trimming left V 3 bases short and J 9 bases short, with 9 bases between. As DNA, the CDR3 is TGCGCCAGCAGCCAGGTAGAGAGTTCACCCCTCCACTTT. Residues: CASSQVESSPLHF.

V is TRBV9 and J is TRBJ1-5; 10 bases agree with TRBD1. Looked up from germline, CDR1 is SGDLS and CDR2 is YYNGEE. V trimming: 4 bases; J trimming: 7 bases; junction bases outside the gene matches: 5. The CDR3 spans 14 residues. CDR3 nucleotides: TGTGCCAGCAGCCCGGGACAGGGGAGCCAGCCCCAGCATTTT. This encodes CASSPGQGSQPQHF.

This chain connects TRBV5-6 to TRBJ1-1; no reliable D call. The CDR3 is 15 amino acids. Germline CDR1 SGHDT, CDR2 YYEEEE. Trimming pared 0 bases from V and 5 bases from J, leaving 14 bases between. DNA for the CDR3: TGTGCCAGCAGCTTGGCCCGGGGTAAGTCGACTGAAGCTTTCTTT. Translated: CASSLARGKSTEAFF.

This chain links TRBV7-9 with TRBJ2-1, with 7 bases aligning to TRBD2. This CDR3 contains 15 residues. The germline V gene has CDR1 SEHNR and CDR2 FQNEAQ (reference sequence). V was pared by 1 base and J by 7 bases, with 7 bases of the junction left unmatched. Written as DNA, the CDR3 is TGTGCCAGCAGCTTAGACTTTGCGGGAGCTAATGAGCAGTTCTTC. Translating gives CASSLDFAGANEQFF.